This is a list of T cell receptor beta chains from one sample in a study of blood T cells in healthy people across ages. Each CDR3 protein gets one entry after TCRdb re-called the 5' RACE reads with MiXCR. The table records about 1.5 million distinct CDR3 sequences, roughly 40% of them present only once. The sample comprised blood. These receptors all come from a woman aged 18-35 years in good health. Both conserved end residues are part of each CDR3. A D gene is named only where the DNA matches it firmly. Rows may omit the clone size; those that give it use once, few, many or a size class.

cdr3_nt,cdr3_aa,d_call,clone_size,v_call,j_call
TGTGCCAGCAGCTCCTGGGGGACAGGGAAGAATTCACCCCTCCACTTT,CASSSWGTGKNSPLHF,TRBD1,-,TRBV7-2,TRBJ1-6
TGTGCCAGCCCTTGGGGGGGGGCCTACGAGCAGTACTTC,CASPWGGAYEQYF,TRBD2,-,TRBV6-4,TRBJ2-7
TGTGCCAGCAGCCCTGACGCCCTGGGCACAGATACGCAGTATTTT,CASSPDALGTDTQYF,-,few,TRBV12-3/TRBV12-4,TRBJ2-3
TGCAGTGCTAGAACCCTACTAGCTAACTATGGCTACACCTTC,CSARTLLANYGYTF,-,few,TRBV20-1,TRBJ1-2
TGTGCCAGCAGCCAAGATATAGGCGTGAACACTGAAGCTTTCTTT,CASSQDIGVNTEAFF,-,-,TRBV3-1,TRBJ1-1
TGTGCCAGCAGCCCTAGACAGACAACTGGTTTAGCTGAAGCTTTCTTT,CASSPRQTTGLAEAFF,-,once,TRBV13,TRBJ1-1
TGTGCCAGCAGCCGGGACGCTGGGGGAACACAGAATCAGCCCCAGCATTTT,CASSRDAGGTQNQPQHF,-,-,TRBV27,TRBJ1-5
TGTGCCAGAAGCAAATCGGTACAGACTAACTATGGCTACACCTTC,CARSKSVQTNYGYTF,-,-,TRBV21-1,TRBJ1-2
TGTGCCAGCAGCCAAGGGGCAGCGTATAAAGATACGCAGTATTTT,CASSQGAAYKDTQYF,-,-,TRBV3-1,TRBJ2-3
TGTGCCAGCAGGGGAGGACAGTACCAAGAGACCCAGTTCTTC,CASRGGQYQETQFF,-,-,TRBV12-3/TRBV12-4,TRBJ2-1
TGCGCCAGCAGCTTGGTGGGGCAGGGGGCACATGAGCAGTTCTTC,CASSLVGQGAHEQFF,TRBD1,few,TRBV5-1,TRBJ2-1
TGTGCCAGCAGCCCAGCAGGGGCAGGGATGGAAAACATTCAGTACTTC,CASSPAGAGMENIQYF,-,-,TRBV9,TRBJ2-4
TGTGCCAGCAGCCAAGGTTCTGCAGGTGGCTACACCTTC,CASSQGSAGGYTF,-,few,TRBV6-6,TRBJ1-2
TGCGCCAGCAGCTTGGCCCCGGGTCCTCAATTGAACACTGAAGCTTTCTTT,CASSLAPGPQLNTEAFF,-,-,TRBV5-1,TRBJ1-1
TGTGCCAGCAGGAAGGACCGCTCATCATCTAATGAGCAGTTCTTC,CASRKDRSSSNEQFF,-,-,TRBV12-3/TRBV12-4,TRBJ2-1
TGCAGTGCTAGAAATCTGGCGGGAGTGGCAGATACGCAGTATTTT,CSARNLAGVADTQYF,TRBD2,few,TRBV20-1,TRBJ2-3
TGTGCCAGCATCCCGACCAGACTAGCGGGAGTCCACGAGCAGTACTTC,CASIPTRLAGVHEQYF,TRBD2,few,TRBV4-2,TRBJ2-7
TGTGCCAGCAGCGGAGACAGGGGAGGAGATACGCAGTATTTT,CASSGDRGGDTQYF,TRBD1,-,TRBV9,TRBJ2-3
TGTGCCTGGACAGGGACTAGCGGTCTTCCAGATACGCAGTATTTT,CAWTGTSGLPDTQYF,TRBD2,-,TRBV30,TRBJ2-3
TGCAGTGCTAGACCGACCGGCCCCTGGTATGAGCAGTTCTTC,CSARPTGPWYEQFF,-,few,TRBV20-1,TRBJ2-1
TGTGCCAGCAGTGGTGGGTGGACAGGGGGCTATACGCGTAGTTCTGGAAACACCATATATTTT,CASSGGWTGGYTRSSGNTIYF,TRBD1,-,TRBV25-1,TRBJ1-3
TGTGCCAGCAGGAGCTCGCGCAGCGGAGGAGAGACCCAGTACTTC,CASRSSRSGGETQYF,-,-,TRBV7-9,TRBJ2-5
TGTGCCAGCAGTGAAAGCGGCACCCAATACGAGCAGTACTTC,CASSESGTQYEQYF,-,few,TRBV6-1,TRBJ2-7
TGTGCCAGTACCGGGACACAAATCTACGAGCAGTACTTC,CASTGTQIYEQYF,-,-,TRBV6-1,TRBJ2-7
TGCGCCAGCAAGCAGGGTGACGTCTACAATGAGCAGTTCTTC,CASKQGDVYNEQFF,-,-,TRBV10-2,TRBJ2-1
TGTGCCAGCAGCTTTTCGTACGGGGCCAACGTCCTGACTTTC,CASSFSYGANVLTF,-,-,TRBV5-5,TRBJ2-6